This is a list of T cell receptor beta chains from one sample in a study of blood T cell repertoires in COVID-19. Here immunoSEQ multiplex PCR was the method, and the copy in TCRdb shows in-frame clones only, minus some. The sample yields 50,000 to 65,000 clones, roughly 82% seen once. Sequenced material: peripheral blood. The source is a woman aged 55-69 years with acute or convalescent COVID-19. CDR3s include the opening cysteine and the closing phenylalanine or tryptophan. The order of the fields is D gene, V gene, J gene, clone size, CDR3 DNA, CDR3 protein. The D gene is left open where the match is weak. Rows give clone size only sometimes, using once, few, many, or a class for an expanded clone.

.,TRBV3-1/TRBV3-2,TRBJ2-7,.,TGTGCCAGCAGCCCCTCAGGGGTCGGCTACGAGCAGTACTTC,CASSPSGVGYEQYF
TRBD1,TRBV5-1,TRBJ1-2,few,TGCGCCAGCAGCTTGGACAGGGGACCTGGCTACACCTTC,CASSLDRGPGYTF
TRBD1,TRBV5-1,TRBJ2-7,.,TGCGCCAGCCGAGCCAGGGGGCTTACCTACGAGCAGTACTTC,CASRARGLTYEQYF
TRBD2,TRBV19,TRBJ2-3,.,TGTGCCAGTACCCCCCTAGCGGGGGGTCCGGATACGCAGTATTTT,CASTPLAGGPDTQYF
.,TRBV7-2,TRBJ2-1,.,TGTGCCAGCAGCCCCCTAGGTACGTACAATGAGCAGTTCTTC,CASSPLGTYNEQFF
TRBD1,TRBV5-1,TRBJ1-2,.,TGCGCCAGCAGCCACGGGACAGGGGGCGGTGATGGCTACACCTTC,CASSHGTGGGDGYTF
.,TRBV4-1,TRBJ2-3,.,TGCGCCAGCAGCCCAGGGCCTGGCACAGATACGCAGTATTTT,CASSPGPGTDTQYF
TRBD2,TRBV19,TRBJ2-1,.,TGTGCCAGTAGCCTCGATGGGACTAGCGGGGATGAGCAGTTCTTC,CASSLDGTSGDEQFF
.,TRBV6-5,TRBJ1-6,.,TGTGCCAGCTGTAGGGGATCGGCACCCCTCCACTTT,CASCRGSAPLHF
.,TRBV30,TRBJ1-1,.,TGTGCCTGGAGTCCCCGCGAGAACACTGAAGCTTTCTTT,CAWSPRENTEAFF
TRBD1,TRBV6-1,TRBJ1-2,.,TGTGCCAGTCGGCCCACAGGGGACGGCTACACCTTC,CASRPTGDGYTF
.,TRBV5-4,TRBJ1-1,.,TGTGCCAGCAGCTTGGAAGGGCAGGGCTTGACAGAAGCTTTCTTT,CASSLEGQGLTEAFF
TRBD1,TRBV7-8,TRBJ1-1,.,TGTGCCAGCAGCCCTCAAGGGGCAGGGGGGAACACTGAAGCTTTCTTT,CASSPQGAGGNTEAFF
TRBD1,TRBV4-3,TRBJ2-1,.,TGCGCCAGCAGCCAATACCCACAGGGGGACAGCCCCTCAAGTGAGCAGTTCTTC,CASSQYPQGDSPSSEQFF
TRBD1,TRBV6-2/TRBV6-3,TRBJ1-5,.,TGTGCCAGCAGTTCCAGACAGGGGGGTCAGCCCCAGCATTTT,CASSSRQGGQPQHF
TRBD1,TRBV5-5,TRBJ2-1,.,TGTGCCAGTAGTGTACCGGGACAGGGGGCGAGGGAGCAGTTCTTC,CASSVPGQGAREQFF
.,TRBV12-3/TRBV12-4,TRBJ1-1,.,TGTGCCAGCAATCCGACAGTGAACACTGAAGCTTTCTTT,CASNPTVNTEAFF
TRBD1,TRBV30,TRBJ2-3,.,TGTGCCTGGGGGACAGGGAGGTCGGATACGCAGTATTTT,CAWGTGRSDTQYF
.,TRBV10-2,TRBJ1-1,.,TGCGCCAGCAGACTAAACATCTGGGCTGAAGCTTTCTTT,CASRLNIWAEAFF
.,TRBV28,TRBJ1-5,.,TGTGCCAGCAGTATAACAGGAGCCCTCTATAGCAATCAGCCCCAGCATTTT,CASSITGALYSNQPQHF
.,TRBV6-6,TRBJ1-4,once,TGTGCCAGCAGTTCGTGGGTCCGGGATGAAAAACTGTTTTTT,CASSSWVRDEKLFF
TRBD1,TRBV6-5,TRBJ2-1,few,TGTGCCAGCACCCATAGGGGACAGGGGGCCTTAGAGCAGTTCTTC,CASTHRGQGALEQFF
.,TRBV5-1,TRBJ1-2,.,TGCGCCAGCAGCGGTGGGACACTAGATTTTATTTATGGCTACACCTTC,CASSGGTLDFIYGYTF
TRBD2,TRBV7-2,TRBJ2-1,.,TGTGCCAGCTCCCCCAGAGGGACTAGCGGGGGGTGGGAGCAGTTCTTC,CASSPRGTSGGWEQFF
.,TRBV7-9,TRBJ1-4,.,TGTGCCAGCAGCTTAGAGCTTTTTAATGAAAAACTGTTTTTT,CASSLELFNEKLFF
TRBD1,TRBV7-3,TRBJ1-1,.,TGTGCCAGCAGCTCCGGGACAGCACCCGAAGCTTTCTTT,CASSSGTAPEAFF
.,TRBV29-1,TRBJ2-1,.,TGCAGCGTCCCCAAGGGGGGGGGAAAATCCTACAATGAGCAGTTCTTC,CSVPKGGGKSYNEQFF
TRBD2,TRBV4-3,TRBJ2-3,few,TGCGCCAGCAGCCTAGGGACTAGCGGAAGAGATACGCAGTATTTT,CASSLGTSGRDTQYF
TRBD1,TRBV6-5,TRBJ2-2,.,TGTGCCAGCAGTAAAACAGGGGGCTCCACCGGGGAGCTGTTTTTT,CASSKTGGSTGELFF
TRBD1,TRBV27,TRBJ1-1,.,TGTGCCAGCAGTTTAATCAGGGGGAGGAACACTGAAGCTTTCTTT,CASSLIRGRNTEAFF
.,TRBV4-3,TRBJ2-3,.,TGCGCCAGCAGCCAAGTGGATACAGCACAAGATACGCAGTATTTT,CASSQVDTAQDTQYF
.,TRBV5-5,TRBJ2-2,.,TGTGCCAGCAGCTTGGGTCAGAACACCGGGGAGCTGTTTTTT,CASSLGQNTGELFF
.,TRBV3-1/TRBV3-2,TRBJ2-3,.,TGTGCCAGCAGCCCCTCGAGGGCTACGCAGTATTTT,CASSPSRATQYF
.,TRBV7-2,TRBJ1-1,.,TGTGCCAGCAGCTTAGGACTTGGTGAAGCTTTCTTT,CASSLGLGEAFF
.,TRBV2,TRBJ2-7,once,TGTGCCAGCAGCCCGTTGCAGGGCTCCTACGAGCAGTACTTC,CASSPLQGSYEQYF
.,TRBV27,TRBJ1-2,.,TGTGCCAGCAGTTTGGAGGGTAATAACTATGGCTACACCTTC,CASSLEGNNYGYTF
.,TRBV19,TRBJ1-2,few,TGTGCCAGTAGTATAAAAGGAGGGTCAACCTCATATGGCTACACCTTC,CASSIKGGSTSYGYTF
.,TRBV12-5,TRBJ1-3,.,TGTGCTAGTGGCCGACTCCAGGGATTCGGAAACACCATATATTTT,CASGRLQGFGNTIYF
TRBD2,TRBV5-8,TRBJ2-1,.,TGTGCCAGCAGCCCGTCTAGCGGGGGGTTTGAGCAGTTCTTC,CASSPSSGGFEQFF
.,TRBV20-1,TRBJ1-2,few,TGCAGTGCCACGGACAATGGCTACACCTTC,CSATDNGYTF